This TCR beta chain derives from a study of T-cell memory formation after mild COVID-19. Overall study findings and caveats: Later expanders leaned CD4+, whereas day 15 to 85 contracting clones were balanced CD4/CD8. Nothing confirmed that second-wave clones peaking on day 37 were specific for SARS-CoV-2. A subset of responding clones appeared in pre-infection memory, suggesting cross-reactive memory joined.

There are a few counts of this clonotype. The antigen remains unidentified. 5'RACE, which relied on constant-segment primers, yielded TCR alpha and TCR beta cDNA libraries carrying sample barcodes and UMIs. TCRdb reanalysed the 5' RACE reads using MiXCR and keeps one entry per CDR3 protein. The sample lists over 500,000 distinct CDR3 sequences; around a sixth were seen once. The germline V gene has CDR1 DFQATT and CDR2 SNEGSKA (reference sequence). This CDR3 region has 16 residues. Trimming took 0 bases from V and 4 from J; bases not matched to a gene: 8. Sequences were obtained from PBMCs or a T cell subset sorted from them (not recorded which). The receptor comes from an adult woman who had mild COVID-19 (a few samples of this study predate the infection). Cell type and time point are not known. V and J are TRBV20-1 and TRBJ2-2; 7 nucleotides agree with TRBD1. This chain's CDR3 is CSARDLLGQTTGELFF. The DNA of the CDR3 is TGCAGTGCTAGAGACCTTCTGGGACAGACCACCGGGGAGCTGTTTTTT.